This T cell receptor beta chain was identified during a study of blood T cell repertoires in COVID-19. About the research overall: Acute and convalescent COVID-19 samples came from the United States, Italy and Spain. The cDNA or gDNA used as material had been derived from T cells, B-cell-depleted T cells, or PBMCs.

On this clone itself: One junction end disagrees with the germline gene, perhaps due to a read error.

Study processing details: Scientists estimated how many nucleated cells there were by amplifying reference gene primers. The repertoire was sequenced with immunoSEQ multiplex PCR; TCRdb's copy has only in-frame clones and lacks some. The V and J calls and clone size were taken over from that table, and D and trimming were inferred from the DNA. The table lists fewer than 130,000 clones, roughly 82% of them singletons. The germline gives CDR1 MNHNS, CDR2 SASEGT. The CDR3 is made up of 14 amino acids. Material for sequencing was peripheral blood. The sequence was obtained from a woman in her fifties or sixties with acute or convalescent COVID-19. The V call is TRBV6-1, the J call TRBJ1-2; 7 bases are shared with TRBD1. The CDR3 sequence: CASSEGSQGLAPRF. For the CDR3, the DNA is TGTGCCAGCAGTGAAGGTTCACAGGGGCTTGCCCCCCGCTTC.